This T cell receptor beta chain was identified during a study of beta chain features in type 1 diabetes. All of the isolated RNA was reverse transcribed, so expressed TCRB transcripts were sequenced. Clones were read by immunoSEQ multiplex PCR, and TCRdb kept only the in-frame ones, dropping some. The data hold 970,000 or so clones, with roughly 16% observed a single time. Germline CDR1 reads LNHDA; CDR2 reads SQIVND (reference sequence). V lost 1 base to trimming and J lost 5 bases, with 15 bases between them. CDR3 size: 16 residues. This chain joins TRBV19 and TRBJ2-1; D uncertain. This TCR was recovered from a woman under 30 in good health. Material for sequencing was naive CD4+ T cells from blood. CDR3 DNA sequence: TGTGCCAGTAGTATAGCTGTGAGTACAGTCAACAATGAGCAGTTCTTC. Amino acid sequence: CASSIAVSTVNNEQFF. Full variable domain (rest looked up from reference TRBV19 and TRBJ2-1): DGGITQSPKYLFRKEGQNVTLSCEQNLNHDAMYWYRQDPGQGLRLIYYSQIVNDFQKGDIAEGYSVSREKKESFPLTVTSAQKNPTAFYLCASSIAVSTVNNEQFFGPGTRLTVL.